This T cell receptor beta chain is from a study of T cells in Graves' hyperthyroidism and ophthalmopathy (dated by TCRdb to about 2019). As for the study more broadly: Peripheral blood samples were taken at initial diagnosis, before any treatment was given. TCR V-J signatures able to tell the groups apart were searched for in a discovery cohort of 100 patients, of whom roughly 42 had Graves' ophthalmopathy and some 60 had stable Graves' hyperthyroidism. The paper reports TCR Vbeta CDR3 sequencing of some 140 peripheral blood samples: some 41 ophthalmopathy, fewer than 80 hyperthyroidism and around 17 progressor patients. After blood sampling, hyperthyroidism patients were treated with methimazole at a starting dose of 30 mg daily, and ophthalmopathy patients were treated with high-dose intravenous methylprednisolone. The 75 to 100 discovery patients were randomly split 7:3 into training and test sets. An independent validation cohort of some 18 hyperthyroidism patients and roughly 16 patients who later progressed to ophthalmopathy tested prospective prediction of ophthalmopathy. In addition, the study compared T-cell repertoires in thyroid tissue and in blood from about six Graves' hyperthyroidism patients.

Amplification of TCR beta CDR3 regions was carried out from RNA transcripts. For the first round of RT-PCR on the TCR CDR3, the HTBI primer set was used together with the Qiagen OneStep RT-PCR kit. Libraries were constructed in a second round of multiplex PCR, after which size selection and purification were carried out. Paired-end sequencing of the libraries was performed with 100 bp reads on an Illumina HiSeq2000. The authors' analysis ran thus. SOAPnuke was used to process the raw data, with reads discarded if the reads contained adapters or uncalled bases, had a mean Phred below 15, or lacked an exact constant-primer or identifier match. High-quality paired reads were merged with COPE v1.2.5, and unique nucleotide sequences were defined as clonotypes. MiTCR v1.1 was used to align clonotypes to the IMGT TRBV, TRBD and TRBJ reference segments. The analysis included only V-J combinations with a frequency above 0.0001, which together covered 99.2% of the repertoires. A TCS score was defined as the ratio between F50 (clonal expansion) and ExV (chaos), using BLOSUM62-based TCRdist between CDR3 peptides within each V-J. Welch's t-statistics and random forest reduced several hundred V-J features to 13, which were used in a naive Bayes classifier (R e1071). TCRdb trimmed public reads at Q25 via fastp, called clones via MiXCR and kept in-frame beta chains. CDR3 protein duplicates are merged, each entry listing the most common genes and DNA. The V and J calls were determined by TCRdb, not by the authors. The sample table contains a few hundred thousand distinct CDR3 sequences; only one count was recorded for more than 12% of them. Roughly a fifth of the sample comes from the top ten.

Moderately to severely active disease, a Clinical Activity Score of at least 3, a NOSPECS grade of at least 4, and a duration under 3 months were present in ophthalmopathy patients. Patients with uncontrolled infections, other autoimmune diseases, pregnancy or lactation were excluded. Clinical symptoms, serum thyroxine and TRAb, thyroid ultrasound, and orbital computed tomography formed the basis for the diagnoses. Ficoll-Paque density gradient centrifugation was used to isolate PBMCs from approximately 10 ml of fresh peripheral blood. Total RNA was extracted with Trizol reagent, and quality was checked on an Agilent 2100 Bioanalyzer. What the work shows at the level of the full study, not this receptor alone: Ophthalmopathy was separated from stable hyperthyroidism by a 13 V-J signature model, with around 88% sensitivity and 81% to 82% specificity obtained in cross-validation and 80%/75% obtained in testing. Most expanded thyroid clonotypes (frequency above 0.001) were also found in blood, which suggests that blood repertoires may mirror thyroid immune responses. In validation, the model predicted progression to ophthalmopathy a median of about 6 months before onset, with roughly 70% sensitivity and almost 75% specificity. Sample size was not statistically predetermined, and investigators were not blinded to group allocation.

Many counts were recorded for this clonotype. Its antigen specificity is not known. Per-base qualities were not stored, and no clone one base away is much larger. The germline V end is reduced by 4 bases and the J end by 8 bases; junction bases left unmatched: 21. The CDR3 runs 19 residues from the cysteine to the phenylalanine. Here the CDR3 DNA is all that survives: 57 bases in frame from base 1. CDR1 KGHSH and CDR2 LQKENI were looked up in the germline V gene. The source of this sequence is a woman younger than 45 with Graves' ophthalmopathy. Material: blood. Recombination joined TRBV18 with TRBJ2-4; the central 9 bases match TRBD1. The CDR3 protein sequence reads: CASSHEAGTGNLWGDIQYF. The bases read TGTGCCAGCTCACACGAAGCTGGGACAGGGAATTTATGGGGCGACATTCAGTACTTC.